This T cell receptor (beta chain) appears in the sequencing data of a study of post-analysis software for immune sequencing data. Unique molecular identifiers had been added to the TCR beta cDNA libraries. Roughly 0.5 million cDNA molecules were obtained from about 1 to 10 million T cells. TCRdb analysed the PCR reads with MiXCR anew, one entry per CDR3 protein. The table has about 800,000 distinct CDR3 sequences, about 32% seen once. The clonotype was recovered from a girl under 18 with multiple sclerosis. Source material: blood.

CDR3 amino acids: CASSAVGDAQYF. The CDR3 nucleotides are TGTGCCAGCAGCGCCGTCGGGGACGCGCAGTACTTC. The chain uses TRBV9 and TRBJ2-7, with D tentatively TRBD1 or TRBD2 (5 bases each). Germline V lookup: CDR1 SGDLS, CDR2 YYNGEE. This CDR3 comprises 12 residues. Trimming stripped 3 bases from V and 9 bases from J, with 13 bases between.